The 4 T cell receptor beta chains below all came from one sample that was sequenced in a study of shared clonotypes between healthy human individuals. Produced via immunoSEQ multiplex PCR; TCRdb's table is partial and in-frame only. The sample lists around 700,000 clones, 92% seen once, with about 24% in the top ten. CD45RO-negative CD8 cells positively selected for CCR7 made up the naive population, which excluded terminally differentiated effector memory CD45RA+ cells. The sequenced material came from naive CD8+ T cells sorted from blood. The receptor source for this set is a young man in good health.

The CDR3 DNA reads TGCGCCAGCAGCGGGACCTTGGATGAAAAACTGTTTTTT. This sequence encodes CASSGTLDEKLFF. The chain carries TRBV5-1 and TRBJ1-4; weak D call: TRBD1 (5 bases). The CDR3 has 13 amino acids. The germline gives CDR1 SGHRS, CDR2 YFSETQ. V lost 4 bases and J 6 bases, leaving 10 bases between the germline ends. The full variable domain, with the rest looked up from reference TRBV5-1 and TRBJ1-4, is KAGVTQTPRYLIKTRGQQVTLSCSPISGHRSVSWYQQTPGQGLQFLFEYFSETQRNKGNFPGRFSGRQFSNSRSEMNVSTLELGDSALYLCASSGTLDEKLFFGSGTQLSVL.

A word on this clone: The same CDR3 is also encoded by other DNA sequences in this sample. For the CDR3, the DNA is TGTGCCAGCAGCTTAGATCAGGGCTACGAGCAGTACTTC. Its protein product is CASSLDQGYEQYF. J is TRBJ2-7 and V is TRBV11-2; D may be TRBD1 (5 bases). Looked up from germline, CDR1 is SGHAT and CDR2 is FQNNGV. The CDR3 has 13 amino acids. Deletions cut 0 bases from V and 3 bases from J, with 6 bases between.

This clone was found a few times. V is TRBV9 and J is TRBJ2-7; 7 bases match TRBD2. The CDR3 extends over 14 amino acids. Trimming at V came to 4 bases and at J to 3 bases, leaving 7 bases not matched to a gene. Germline lookup yields CDR1 SGDLS and CDR2 YYNGEE. CDR3 in DNA: TGTGCCAGCAGCCCAGGGACTACCGACTACGAGCAGTACTTC. Translation: CASSPGTTDYEQYF.

The chain employs TRBV30 and TRBJ2-1, with 10 bases that match TRBD2. V lost 1 base, J lost 4 bases, and 1 base stayed unmatched. This CDR3 is built from 14 residues. CDR1 is GTSNPN, CDR2 SVGIG, per germline (reference sequence). The CDR3, as DNA: TGTGCCTGGAGTGAGACTAGCGGGTACAATGAGCAGTTCTTC. Translating gives CAWSETSGYNEQFF.